This TCR beta chain originates from a study of a mutant IDH1 vaccine in newly diagnosed glioma. For the study at large: Onset of vaccination occurred 4-6 weeks following radiotherapy alone, or with temozolomide cycles.

Sequenced by immunoSEQ multiplex PCR; TCRdb stores in-frame clones only, minus some. Of 70,000 or so clones listed, more than 75% are singletons. Remarks on this clone: The antigen is unknown.

This CDR3 is built from 15 residues. Germline CDR1 MNHNS, CDR2 SASEGT. Trimming removed 2 bases from V and 0 bases from J, with 8 bases in between. Documented time point: week 35, safety follow-up. One vaccine dose held 300 ug of mutant IDH1 20-mer peptide and came with topical imiquimod. Sequenced material: PBMCs, taken from a glioma patient whose treatment included an IDH1 peptide vaccine. V usage is TRBV6-1 and J usage is TRBJ2-1, with a weak D call TRBD1 (6 bases). The TCR was taken from a man aged 25 to 45 with glioma. Written as DNA, the CDR3 is TGTGCCAGCAGTGAACAGGGGAGCTCCTACAATGAGCAGTTCTTC. As protein: CASSEQGSSYNEQFF.